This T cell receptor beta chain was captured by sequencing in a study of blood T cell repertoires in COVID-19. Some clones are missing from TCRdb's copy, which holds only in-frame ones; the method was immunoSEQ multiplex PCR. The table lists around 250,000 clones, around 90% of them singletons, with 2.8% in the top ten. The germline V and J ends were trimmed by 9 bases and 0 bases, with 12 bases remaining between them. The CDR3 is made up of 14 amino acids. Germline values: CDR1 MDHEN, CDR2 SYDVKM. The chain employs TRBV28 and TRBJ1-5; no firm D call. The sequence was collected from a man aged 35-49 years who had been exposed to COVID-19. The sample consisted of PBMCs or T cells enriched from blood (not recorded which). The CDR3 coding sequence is TGTGCCAGTAGACATAGTTATAGCAATCAGCCCCAGCATTTT. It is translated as CASRHSYSNQPQHF.